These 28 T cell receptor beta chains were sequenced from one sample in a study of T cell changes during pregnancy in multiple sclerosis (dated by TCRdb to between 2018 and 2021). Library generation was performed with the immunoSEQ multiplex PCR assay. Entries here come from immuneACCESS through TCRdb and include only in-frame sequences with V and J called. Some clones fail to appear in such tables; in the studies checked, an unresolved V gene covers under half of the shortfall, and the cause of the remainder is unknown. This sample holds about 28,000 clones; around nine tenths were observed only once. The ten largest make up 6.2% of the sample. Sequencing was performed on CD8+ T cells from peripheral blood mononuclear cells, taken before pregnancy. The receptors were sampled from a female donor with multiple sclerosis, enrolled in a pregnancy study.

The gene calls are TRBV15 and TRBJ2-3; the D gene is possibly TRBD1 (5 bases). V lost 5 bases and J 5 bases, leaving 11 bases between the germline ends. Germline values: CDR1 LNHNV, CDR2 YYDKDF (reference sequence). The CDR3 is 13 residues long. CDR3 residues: CATSGRVEDTQYF. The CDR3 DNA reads TGTGCCACCAGCGGCAGGGTGGAAGATACGCAGTATTTT.

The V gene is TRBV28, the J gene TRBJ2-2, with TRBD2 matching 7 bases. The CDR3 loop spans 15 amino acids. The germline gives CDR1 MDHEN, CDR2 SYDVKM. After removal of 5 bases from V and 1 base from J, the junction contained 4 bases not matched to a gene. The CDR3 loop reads CASSITSENTGELFF. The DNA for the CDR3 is TGTGCCAGCAGTATAACTAGCGAGAACACCGGGGAGCTGTTTTTT.

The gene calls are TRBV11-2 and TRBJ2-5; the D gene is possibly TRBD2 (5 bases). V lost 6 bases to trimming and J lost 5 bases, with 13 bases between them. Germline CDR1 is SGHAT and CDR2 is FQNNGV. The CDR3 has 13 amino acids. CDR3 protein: CASRPGFQETQYF. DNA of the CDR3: TGTGCCAGCAGACCGGGATTCCAGGAGACCCAGTACTTC. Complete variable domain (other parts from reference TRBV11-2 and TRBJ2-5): EAGVAQSPRYKIIEKRQSVAFWCNPISGHATLYWYQQILGQGPKLLIQFQNNGVVDDSQLPKDRFSAERLKGVDSTLKIQPAKLEDSAVYLCASRPGFQETQYFGPGTRLLVL.

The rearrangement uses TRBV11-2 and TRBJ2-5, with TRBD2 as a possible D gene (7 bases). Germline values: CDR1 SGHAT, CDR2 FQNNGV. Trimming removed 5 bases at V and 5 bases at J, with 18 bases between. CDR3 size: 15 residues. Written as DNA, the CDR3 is TGTGCCAGCAGCGCTATGGTCGGGGGGCAGGAGACCCAGTACTTC. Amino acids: CASSAMVGGQETQYF.

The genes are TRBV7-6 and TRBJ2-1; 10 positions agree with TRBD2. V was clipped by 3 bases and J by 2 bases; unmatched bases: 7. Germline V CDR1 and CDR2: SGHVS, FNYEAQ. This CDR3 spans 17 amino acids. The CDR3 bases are TGTGCCAGCAGCTTCGGGGCTAGCGGGAGACCCTACAATGAGCAGTTCTTC. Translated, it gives CASSFGASGRPYNEQFF.

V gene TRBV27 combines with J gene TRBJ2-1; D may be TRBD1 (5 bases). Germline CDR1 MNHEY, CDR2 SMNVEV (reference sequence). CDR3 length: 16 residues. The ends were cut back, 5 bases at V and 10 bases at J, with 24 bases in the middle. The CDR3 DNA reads TGTGCCAGCAGTCCTCTCCCCCGACTGGGCGCAGGGGAGCAGTTCTTC. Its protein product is CASSPLPRLGAGEQFF.

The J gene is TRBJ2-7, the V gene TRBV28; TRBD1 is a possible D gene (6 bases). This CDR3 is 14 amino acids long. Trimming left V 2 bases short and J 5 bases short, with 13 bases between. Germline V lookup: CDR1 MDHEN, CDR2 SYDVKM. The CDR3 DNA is TGTGCCAGCAGTTTAACAGGGATGAGGGACGAGCAGTACTTC. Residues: CASSLTGMRDEQYF.

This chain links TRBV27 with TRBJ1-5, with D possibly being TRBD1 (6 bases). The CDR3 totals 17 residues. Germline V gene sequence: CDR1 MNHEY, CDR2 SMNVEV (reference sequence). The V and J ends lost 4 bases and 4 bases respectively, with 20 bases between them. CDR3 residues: CASSSAGGGPGNQPQHF. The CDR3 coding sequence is TGTGCCAGCAGTTCCGCGGGCGGGGGGCCGGGTAATCAGCCCCAGCATTTT.

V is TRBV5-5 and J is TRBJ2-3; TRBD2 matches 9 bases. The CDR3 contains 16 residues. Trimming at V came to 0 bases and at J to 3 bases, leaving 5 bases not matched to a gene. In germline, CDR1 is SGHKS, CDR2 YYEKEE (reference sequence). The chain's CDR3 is CASSLANSGSTDTQYF. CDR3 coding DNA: TGTGCCAGCAGCTTGGCCAATAGCGGGAGTACAGATACGCAGTATTTT.

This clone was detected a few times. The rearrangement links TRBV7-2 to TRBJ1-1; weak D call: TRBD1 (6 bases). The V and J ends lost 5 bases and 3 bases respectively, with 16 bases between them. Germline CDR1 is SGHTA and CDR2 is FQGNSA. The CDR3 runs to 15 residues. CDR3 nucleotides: TGTGCCAGCAGCGACCGGGACAAGGAGGACACTGAAGCTTTCTTT. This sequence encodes CASSDRDKEDTEAFF.

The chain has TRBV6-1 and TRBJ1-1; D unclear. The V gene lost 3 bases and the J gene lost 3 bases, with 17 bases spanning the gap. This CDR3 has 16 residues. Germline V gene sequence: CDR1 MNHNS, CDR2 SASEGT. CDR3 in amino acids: CASSDAQSLRDTEAFF. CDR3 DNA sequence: TGTGCCAGCAGTGACGCGCAGTCCCTTCGGGACACTGAAGCTTTCTTT.

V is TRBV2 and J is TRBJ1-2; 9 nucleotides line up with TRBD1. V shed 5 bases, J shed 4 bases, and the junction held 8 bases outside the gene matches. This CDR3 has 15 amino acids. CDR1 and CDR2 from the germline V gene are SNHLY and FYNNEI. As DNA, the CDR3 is TGTGCCAGCAGTTCTAGACAGGGGGTTGGCTATGGCTACACCTTC. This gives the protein CASSSRQGVGYGYTF.

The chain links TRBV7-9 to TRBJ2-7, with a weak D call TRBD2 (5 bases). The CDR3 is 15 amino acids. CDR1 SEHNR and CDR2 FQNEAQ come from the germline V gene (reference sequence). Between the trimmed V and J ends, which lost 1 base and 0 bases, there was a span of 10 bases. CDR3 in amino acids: CASSLVGGNSYEQYF. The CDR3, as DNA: TGTGCCAGCAGCTTAGTAGGAGGAAACTCCTACGAGCAGTACTTC.

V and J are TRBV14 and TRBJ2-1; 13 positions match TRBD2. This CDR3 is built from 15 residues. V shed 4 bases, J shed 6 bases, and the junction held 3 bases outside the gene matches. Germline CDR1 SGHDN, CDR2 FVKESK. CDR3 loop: CASSLGLAGLNEQFF. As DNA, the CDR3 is TGTGCCAGCAGCCTGGGACTAGCGGGACTCAATGAGCAGTTCTTC.

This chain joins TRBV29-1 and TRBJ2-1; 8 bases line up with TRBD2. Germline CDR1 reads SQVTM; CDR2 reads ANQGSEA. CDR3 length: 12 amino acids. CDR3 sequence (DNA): TGCAGTAGAGCGGGAGTCGGCCATGAGCAGTTCTTC. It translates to CSRAGVGHEQFF.

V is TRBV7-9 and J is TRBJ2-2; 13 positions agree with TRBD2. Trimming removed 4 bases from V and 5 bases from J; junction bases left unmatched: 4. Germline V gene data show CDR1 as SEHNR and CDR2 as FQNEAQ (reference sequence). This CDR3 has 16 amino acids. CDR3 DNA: TGTGCCAGCAGCTCGAGACTAGCGGGAGGAACCGGGGAGCTGTTTTTT. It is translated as CASSSRLAGGTGELFF.

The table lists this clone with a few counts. The chain's CDR3 is CASSWGTGRPEETQYF. CDR3 DNA: TGTGCCAGCAGCTGGGGGACAGGGCGCCCCGAAGAGACCCAGTACTTC. The chain is built from TRBV7-9 and TRBJ2-5; 9 bases line up with TRBD1. With V trimmed by 4 bases and J by 3 bases, 9 bases remained unmatched. Germline CDR1 SEHNR, CDR2 FQNEAQ (reference sequence). The CDR3 totals 16 residues.

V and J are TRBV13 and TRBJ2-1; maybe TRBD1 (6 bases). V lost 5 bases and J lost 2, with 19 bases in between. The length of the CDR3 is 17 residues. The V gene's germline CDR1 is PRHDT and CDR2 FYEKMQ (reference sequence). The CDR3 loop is CASSPRPPGQTYNEQFF. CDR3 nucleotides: TGTGCCAGCAGCCCGAGGCCTCCCGGACAGACCTACAATGAGCAGTTCTTC.

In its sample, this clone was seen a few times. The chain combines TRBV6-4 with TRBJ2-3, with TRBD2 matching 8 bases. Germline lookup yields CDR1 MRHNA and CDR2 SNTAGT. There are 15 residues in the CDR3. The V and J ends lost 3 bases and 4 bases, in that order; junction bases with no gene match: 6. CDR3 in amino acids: CASSEDTGGADTQYF. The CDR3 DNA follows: TGTGCCAGCAGTGAAGATACGGGAGGGGCAGATACGCAGTATTTT.

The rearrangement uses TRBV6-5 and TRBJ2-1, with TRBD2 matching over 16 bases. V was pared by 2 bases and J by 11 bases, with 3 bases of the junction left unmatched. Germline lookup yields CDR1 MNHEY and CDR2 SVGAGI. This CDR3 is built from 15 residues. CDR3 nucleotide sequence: TGTGCCAGCAGTTACCAGGGACTAGCGGGAGGGCAGCAGTTCTTC. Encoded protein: CASSYQGLAGGQQFF.

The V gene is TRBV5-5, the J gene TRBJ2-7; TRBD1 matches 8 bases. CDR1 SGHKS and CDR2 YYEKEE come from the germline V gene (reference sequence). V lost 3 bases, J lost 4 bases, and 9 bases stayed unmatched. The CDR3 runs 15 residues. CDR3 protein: CASSSNDRGSYEQYF. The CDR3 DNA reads TGTGCCAGCAGCTCGAATGACAGGGGTTCTTACGAGCAGTACTTC.

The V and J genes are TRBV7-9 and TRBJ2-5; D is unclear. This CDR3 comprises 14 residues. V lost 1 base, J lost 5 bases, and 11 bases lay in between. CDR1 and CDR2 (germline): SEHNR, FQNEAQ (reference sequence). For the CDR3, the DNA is TGTGCCAGCAGCTTAGTCAACAGTTTTGAGACCCAGTACTTC. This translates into CASSLVNSFETQYF.

DNA for the CDR3: TGTGCCAGCAGCCTTGGAGGGAGGAGCACAGATACGCAGTATTTT. Residues: CASSLGGRSTDTQYF. The rearrangement links TRBV14 to TRBJ2-3; tentatively, D is TRBD2 (6 bases). V lost 4 bases, J lost 0 bases, and 11 bases lay in between. This CDR3 comprises 15 residues. The germline CDR1 and CDR2 sequences are SGHDN and FVKESK.

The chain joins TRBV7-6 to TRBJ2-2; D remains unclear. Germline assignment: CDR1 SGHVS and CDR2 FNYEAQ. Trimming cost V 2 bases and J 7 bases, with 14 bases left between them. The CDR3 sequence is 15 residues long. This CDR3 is CASSLFLEVVGELFF. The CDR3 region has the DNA TGTGCCAGCAGCTTATTTTTAGAGGTCGTCGGGGAGCTGTTTTTT.

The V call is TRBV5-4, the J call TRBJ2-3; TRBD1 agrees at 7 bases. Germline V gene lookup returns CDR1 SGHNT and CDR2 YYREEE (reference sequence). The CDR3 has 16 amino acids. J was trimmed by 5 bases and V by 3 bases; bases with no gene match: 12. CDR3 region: CASSSSYRGGIDTQYF. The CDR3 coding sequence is TGTGCCAGCAGCTCCTCCTACAGGGGTGGGATAGATACGCAGTATTTT. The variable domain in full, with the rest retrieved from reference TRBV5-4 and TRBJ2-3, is ETGVTQSPTHLIKTRGQQVTLRCSSQSGHNTVSWYQQALGQGPQFIFQYYREEENGRGNFPPRFSGLQFPNYSSELNVNALELDDSALYLCASSSSYRGGIDTQYFGPGTRLTVL.

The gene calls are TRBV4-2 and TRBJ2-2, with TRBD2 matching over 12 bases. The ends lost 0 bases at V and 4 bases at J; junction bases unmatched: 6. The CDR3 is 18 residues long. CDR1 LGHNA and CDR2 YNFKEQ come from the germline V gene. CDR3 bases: TGTGCCAGCAGCCAAGAGCCTAGCGGGAGGGCCTCCACCGGGGAGCTGTTTTTT. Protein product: CASSQEPSGRASTGELFF.

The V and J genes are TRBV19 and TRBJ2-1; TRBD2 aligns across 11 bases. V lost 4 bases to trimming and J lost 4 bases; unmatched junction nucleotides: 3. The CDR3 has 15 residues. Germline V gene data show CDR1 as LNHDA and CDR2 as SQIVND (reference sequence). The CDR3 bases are TGTGCCAGTAGTACGACTAGCGGGATATACAATGAGCAGTTCTTC. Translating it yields CASSTTSGIYNEQFF.

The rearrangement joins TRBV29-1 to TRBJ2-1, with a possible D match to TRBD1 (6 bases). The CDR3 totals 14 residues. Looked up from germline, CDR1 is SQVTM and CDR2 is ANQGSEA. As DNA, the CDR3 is TGCAGTAGTGAGGGGGATCGACTAAACAATGAGCAGTTCTTC. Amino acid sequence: CSSEGDRLNNEQFF.